This record looks at one T cell receptor (beta chain) sequence and its context. The germline V and J ends were trimmed by 0 bases and 6 bases, with 13 bases remaining between them. Germline loops: CDR1 SGDLS, CDR2 YYNGEE. The CDR3 extends over 14 amino acids. TCRdb's copy holds only in-frame clones and misses some; the assay was immunoSEQ multiplex PCR. This table holds under 2,000,000 clones, about 94% found once. This entry belongs to a study of shared clonotypes between healthy human individuals. The naive CD8 population came from CD45RO-negative cells selected for CCR7, without terminally differentiated effector memory CD45RA+ cells.

This receptor was taken from a man aged 18 to 30 in good health. This chain joins TRBV9 and TRBJ2-7, with D perhaps assigned TRBD1 or TRBD2 (5 bases each). Sequences were obtained from naive CD8+ T cells sorted from blood. CDR3 bases: TGTGCCAGCAGCGTAGAAGGGACCCACTTCGAGCAGTACTTC. Its translation: CASSVEGTHFEQYF.